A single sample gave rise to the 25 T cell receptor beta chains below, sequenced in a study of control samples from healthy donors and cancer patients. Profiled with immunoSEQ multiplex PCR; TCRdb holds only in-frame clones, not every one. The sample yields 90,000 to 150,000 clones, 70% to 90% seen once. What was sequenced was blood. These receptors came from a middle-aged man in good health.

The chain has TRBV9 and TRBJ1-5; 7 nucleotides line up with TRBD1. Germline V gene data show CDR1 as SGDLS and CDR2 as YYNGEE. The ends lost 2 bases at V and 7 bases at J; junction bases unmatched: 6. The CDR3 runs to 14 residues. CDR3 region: CASSVSQGHQPQHF. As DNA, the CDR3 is TGTGCCAGCAGCGTGTCACAGGGGCACCAGCCCCAGCATTTT. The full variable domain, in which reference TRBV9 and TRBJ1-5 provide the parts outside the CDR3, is DSGVTQTPKHLITATGQRVTLRCSPRSGDLSVYWYQQSLDQGLQFLIQYYNGEERAKGNILERFSAQQFPDLHSELNLSSLELGDSALYFCASSVSQGHQPQHFGDGTRLSIL.

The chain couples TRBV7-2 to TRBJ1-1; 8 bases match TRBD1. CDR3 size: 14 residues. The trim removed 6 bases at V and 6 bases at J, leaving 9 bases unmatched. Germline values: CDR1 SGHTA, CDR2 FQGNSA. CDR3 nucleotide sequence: TGTGCCAGCAGTTCGAGACAGGGGCTACCTGAAGCTTTCTTT. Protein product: CASSSRQGLPEAFF.

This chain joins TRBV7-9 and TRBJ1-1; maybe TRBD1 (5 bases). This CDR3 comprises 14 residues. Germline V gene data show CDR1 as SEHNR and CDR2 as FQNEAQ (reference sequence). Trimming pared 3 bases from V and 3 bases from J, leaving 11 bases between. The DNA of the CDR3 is TGTGCCAGCAGCTTCTCTGGGGCTCACACTGAAGCTTTCTTT. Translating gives CASSFSGAHTEAFF.

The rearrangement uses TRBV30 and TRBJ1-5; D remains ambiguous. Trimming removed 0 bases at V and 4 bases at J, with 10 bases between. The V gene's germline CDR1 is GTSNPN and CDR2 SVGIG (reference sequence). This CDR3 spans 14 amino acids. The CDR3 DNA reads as TGTGCCTGGAGTGTAGGTGGCGCGAATCAGCCCCAGCATTTT. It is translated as CAWSVGGANQPQHF.

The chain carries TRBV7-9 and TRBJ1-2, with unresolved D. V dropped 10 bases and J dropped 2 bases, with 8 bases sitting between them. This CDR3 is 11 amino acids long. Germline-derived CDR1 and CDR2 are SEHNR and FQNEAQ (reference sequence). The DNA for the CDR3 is TGTGCCACCGGTCCCAACTATGGCTACACCTTC. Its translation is CATGPNYGYTF.

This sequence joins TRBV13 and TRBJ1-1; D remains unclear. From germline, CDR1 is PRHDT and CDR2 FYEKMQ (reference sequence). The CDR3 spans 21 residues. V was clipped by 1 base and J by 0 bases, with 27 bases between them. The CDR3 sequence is CASSLDSPNIGPFYMNTEAFF. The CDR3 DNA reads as TGTGCCAGCAGCTTAGATTCCCCAAACATCGGTCCCTTCTACATGAACACTGAAGCTTTCTTT. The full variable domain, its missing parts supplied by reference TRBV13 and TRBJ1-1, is AAGVIQSPRHLIKEKRETATLKCYPIPRHDTVYWYQQGPGQDPQFLISFYEKMQSDKGSIPDRFSAQQFSDYHSELNMSSLELGDSALYFCASSLDSPNIGPFYMNTEAFFGQGTRLTVV.

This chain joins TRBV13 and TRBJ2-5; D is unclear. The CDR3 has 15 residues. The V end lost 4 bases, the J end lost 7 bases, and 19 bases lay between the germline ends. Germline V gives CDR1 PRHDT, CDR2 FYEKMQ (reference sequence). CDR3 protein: CASSSPGQQKGTQYF. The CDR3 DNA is TGTGCCAGCAGCTCCCCAGGTCAGCAGAAGGGGACCCAGTACTTC.

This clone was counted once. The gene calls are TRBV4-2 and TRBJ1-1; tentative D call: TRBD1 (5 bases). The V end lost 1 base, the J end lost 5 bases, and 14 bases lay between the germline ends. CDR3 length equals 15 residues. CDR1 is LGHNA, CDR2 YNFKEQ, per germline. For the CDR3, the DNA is TGTGCCAGCAGCCAAGCCGGACACACAAATACTGAAGCTTTCTTT. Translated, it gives CASSQAGHTNTEAFF.

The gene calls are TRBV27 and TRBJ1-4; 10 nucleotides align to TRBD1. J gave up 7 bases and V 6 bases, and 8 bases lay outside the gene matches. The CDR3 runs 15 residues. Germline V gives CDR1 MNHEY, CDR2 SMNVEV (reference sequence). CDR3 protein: CASSRTGQGGEKLFF. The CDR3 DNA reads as TGTGCCAGCAGCCGGACCGGACAGGGGGGTGAAAAACTGTTTTTT.

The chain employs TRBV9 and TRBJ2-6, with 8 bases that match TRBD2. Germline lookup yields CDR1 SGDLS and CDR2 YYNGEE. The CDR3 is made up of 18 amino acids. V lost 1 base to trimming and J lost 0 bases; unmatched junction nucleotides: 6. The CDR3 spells CASSVQRGQFSGANVLTF. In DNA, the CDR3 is TGTGCCAGCAGCGTACAGCGGGGGCAATTCTCTGGGGCCAACGTCCTGACTTTC.

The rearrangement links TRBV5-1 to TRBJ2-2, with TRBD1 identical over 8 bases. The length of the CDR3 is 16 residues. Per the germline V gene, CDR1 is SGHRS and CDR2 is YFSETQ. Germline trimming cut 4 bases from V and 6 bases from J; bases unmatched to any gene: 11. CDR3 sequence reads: CASSAKQGVIAGELFF. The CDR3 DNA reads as TGCGCCAGCAGCGCAAAACAGGGGGTCATAGCCGGGGAGCTGTTTTTT.

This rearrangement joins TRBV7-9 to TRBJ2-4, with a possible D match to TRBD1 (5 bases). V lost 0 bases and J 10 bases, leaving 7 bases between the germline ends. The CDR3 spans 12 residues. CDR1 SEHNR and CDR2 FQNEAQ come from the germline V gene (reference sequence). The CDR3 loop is CASSLANRIQYF. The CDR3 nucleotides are TGTGCCAGCAGCTTAGCGAACAGGATTCAGTACTTC.

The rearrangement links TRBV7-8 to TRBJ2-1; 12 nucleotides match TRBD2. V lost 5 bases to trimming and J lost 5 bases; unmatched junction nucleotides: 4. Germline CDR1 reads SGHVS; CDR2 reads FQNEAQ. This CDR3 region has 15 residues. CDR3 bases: TGTGCCAGCAGCCGACTAGCGGGGGCAAACAATGAGCAGTTCTTC. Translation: CASSRLAGANNEQFF.

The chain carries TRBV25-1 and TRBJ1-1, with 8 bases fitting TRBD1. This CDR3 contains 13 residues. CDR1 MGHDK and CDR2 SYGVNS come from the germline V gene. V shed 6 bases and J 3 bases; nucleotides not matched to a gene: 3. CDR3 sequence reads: CASRTGAYTEAFF. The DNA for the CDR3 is TGTGCCAGCAGGACAGGGGCATACACTGAAGCTTTCTTT.

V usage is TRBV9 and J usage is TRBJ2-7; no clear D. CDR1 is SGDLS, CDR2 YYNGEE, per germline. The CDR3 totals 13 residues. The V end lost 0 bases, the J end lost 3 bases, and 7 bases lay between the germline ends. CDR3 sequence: CASSVEGRYEQYF. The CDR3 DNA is TGTGCCAGCAGCGTAGAAGGGCGCTACGAGCAGTACTTC.

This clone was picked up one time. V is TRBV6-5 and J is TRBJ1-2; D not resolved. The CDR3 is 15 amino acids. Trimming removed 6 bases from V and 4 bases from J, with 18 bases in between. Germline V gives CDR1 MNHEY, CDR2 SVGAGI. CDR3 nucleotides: TGTGCCAGCAGCCCCACCTTAGGCAGCGCCTATGGCTACACCTTC. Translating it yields CASSPTLGSAYGYTF.

CDR3 sequence reads: CAWSVWGNTIYF. CDR3 nucleotides: TGTGCCTGGAGTGTCTGGGGAAACACCATATATTTT. The rearrangement joins TRBV30 to TRBJ1-3, with D unresolved. From germline, CDR1 is GTSNPN and CDR2 SVGIG (reference sequence). V lost 0 bases and J 4 bases, leaving 4 bases between the germline ends. This CDR3 region has 12 residues.

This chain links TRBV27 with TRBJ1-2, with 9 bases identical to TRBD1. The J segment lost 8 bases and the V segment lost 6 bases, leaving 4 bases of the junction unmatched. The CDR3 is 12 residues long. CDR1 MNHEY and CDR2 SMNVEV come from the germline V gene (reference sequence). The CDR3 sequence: CASRGQGGGYTF. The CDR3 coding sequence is TGTGCCAGCAGGGGACAGGGAGGGGGCTACACCTTC.

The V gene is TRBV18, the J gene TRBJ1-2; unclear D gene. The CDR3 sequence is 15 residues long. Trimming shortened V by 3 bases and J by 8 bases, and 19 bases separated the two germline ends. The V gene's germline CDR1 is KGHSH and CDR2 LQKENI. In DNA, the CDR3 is TGTGCCAGCTCACCCCTTAAGGAGGTTTATTCCGGCTACACCTTC. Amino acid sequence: CASSPLKEVYSGYTF.

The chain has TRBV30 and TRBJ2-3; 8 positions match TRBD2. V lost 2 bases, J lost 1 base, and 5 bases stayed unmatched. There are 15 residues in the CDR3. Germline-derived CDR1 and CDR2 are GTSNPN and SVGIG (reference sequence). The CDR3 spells CAWSKAGARTDTQYF. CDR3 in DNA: TGTGCCTGGAGTAAAGCGGGGGCCCGCACAGATACGCAGTATTTT.

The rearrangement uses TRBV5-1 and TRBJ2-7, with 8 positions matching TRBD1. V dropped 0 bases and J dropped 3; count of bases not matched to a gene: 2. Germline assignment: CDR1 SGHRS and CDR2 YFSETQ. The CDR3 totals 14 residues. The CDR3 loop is CASSLGQGFYEQYF. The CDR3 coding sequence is TGCGCCAGCAGCTTGGGACAGGGGTTCTACGAGCAGTACTTC.

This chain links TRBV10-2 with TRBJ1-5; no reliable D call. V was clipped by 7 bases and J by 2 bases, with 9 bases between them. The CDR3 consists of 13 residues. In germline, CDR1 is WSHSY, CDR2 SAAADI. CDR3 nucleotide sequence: TGCGCCAGCACTCGGGATGGCAATCAGCCCCAGCATTTT. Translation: CASTRDGNQPQHF.

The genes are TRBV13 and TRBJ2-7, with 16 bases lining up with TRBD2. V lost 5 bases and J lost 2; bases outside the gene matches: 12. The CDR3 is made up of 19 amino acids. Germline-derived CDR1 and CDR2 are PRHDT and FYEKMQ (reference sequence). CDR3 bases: TGTGCCAGCAGCGAGGGACTAGCGGGGGGGCAGAAATACCCCTACGAGCAGTACTTC. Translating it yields CASSEGLAGGQKYPYEQYF.

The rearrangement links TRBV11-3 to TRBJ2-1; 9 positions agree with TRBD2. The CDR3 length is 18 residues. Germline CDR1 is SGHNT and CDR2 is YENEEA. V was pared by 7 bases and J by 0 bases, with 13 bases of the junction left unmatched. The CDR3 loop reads CASTGASGGLNSYNEQFF. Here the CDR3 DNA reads TGTGCCAGCACCGGAGCAAGCGGGGGGCTAAACTCCTACAATGAGCAGTTCTTC.

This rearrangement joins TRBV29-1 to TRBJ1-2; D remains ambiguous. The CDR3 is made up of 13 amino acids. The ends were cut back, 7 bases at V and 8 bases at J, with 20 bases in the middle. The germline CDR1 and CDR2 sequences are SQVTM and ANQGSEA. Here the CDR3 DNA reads TGCAGCGCCGTTGCAGGTGGAGAAGTGGGCTACACCTTC. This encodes CSAVAGGEVGYTF.